A selection of T cell receptor beta chains follows, all from one sample in a study of cytotoxic CD8 clonotypes in ibrutinib-treated CLL. Only in-frame clones appear in the TCRdb table, and some are missing; sequencing was by immunoSEQ multiplex PCR. This table has about 200,000 clones, 79% appearing once. Here the sequenced sample was PBMCs, taken after 12 months of ibrutinib treatment. These receptors came from a human donor with chronic lymphocytic leukemia. The conserved cysteine and the conserved F or W are not part of the CDR3 here. Fields, in order: V gene, clone size, J gene, CDR3 protein. Clone size is shown for a subset of rows, as once, few, many or a class of expanded clone.

>TRBV2|-|TRBJ1-2
ASRTPGPYGYT
>TRBV11-3|-|TRBJ2-7
ASSEVGGAGEQY
>TRBV7-9|-|TRBJ2-5
ASSPDSQQETQY
>TRBV5-4|few|TRBJ2-5
ASSRQGGGETQY
>TRBV19|-|TRBJ1-5
ASSLTGWDENQPQH
>TRBV5-1|-|TRBJ2-3
ASSGGRAGDTQY
>TRBV6-5|-|TRBJ2-3
ASSYVEGSTDTQY
>TRBV7-2|-|TRBJ1-6
ASSLDPVYNSPLH
>TRBV27|-|TRBJ2-7
ASSRDKSSYEQY
>TRBV7-9|-|TRBJ2-1
ASSPWVAGGNEQF
>TRBV4-2|-|TRBJ1-2
ASSQDGQANRGYT
>TRBV20-1|-|TRBJ2-3
SASLGDTQY
>TRBV5-1|once|TRBJ2-5
ASSPFTGLAQRTQY
>TRBV7-9|few|TRBJ1-2
ASSADSNYGYT
>TRBV6-5|-|TRBJ2-3
ASSSSLSLGDTQY
>TRBV10-1|-|TRBJ1-5
ASSDRGEPQH
>TRBV27|-|TRBJ1-3
ASMIGASGNTIY
>TRBV11-3|-|TRBJ2-7
ASSTSTGGEQY
>TRBV5-1|few|TRBJ2-7
ASSPGQGSYEQY
>TRBV9|-|TRBJ1-1
ASSVGVNGRNTEAF
>TRBV5-1|-|TRBJ2-7
ASSLSSYEQY
>TRBV5-6|-|TRBJ1-1
ASSLLSGVAEAF
>TRBV6-1|-|TRBJ1-1
ASSEGPVLEAF
>TRBV28|-|TRBJ1-1
ASRGQPNTEAF
>TRBV28|-|TRBJ2-2
ASSLVEVGGELF
>TRBV27|-|TRBJ2-7
ASSFFWAGNHEQY
>TRBV5-1|-|TRBJ2-3
ASSYPKKLAGGREDTQY
>TRBV5-1|-|TRBJ1-2
ASSLAGDNYGYT
>TRBV25-1|few|TRBJ2-7
ASSAGATGPYEQY
>TRBV18|-|TRBJ1-5
ASSVGVFNNQPQH
>TRBV29-1|-|TRBJ2-3
SVAGMPIVLQGTDTQY
>TRBV6-5|-|TRBJ1-2
ASSPDRGYGYT
>TRBV4-2|-|TRBJ2-5
ASSQEGVAGAETQY
>TRBV2|-|TRBJ1-4
ASWGGGGNEKLF
>TRBV28|-|TRBJ2-1
ASRFVGLGYNEQF
>TRBV7-8|once|TRBJ1-4
ASSSDRGREKLF
>TRBV6-5|-|TRBJ2-5
ASTGTQETQY
>TRBV6-5|-|TRBJ2-3
ASSPLPPDTQY
>TRBV4-2|-|TRBJ2-2
ASTLGVAGGRGGELF